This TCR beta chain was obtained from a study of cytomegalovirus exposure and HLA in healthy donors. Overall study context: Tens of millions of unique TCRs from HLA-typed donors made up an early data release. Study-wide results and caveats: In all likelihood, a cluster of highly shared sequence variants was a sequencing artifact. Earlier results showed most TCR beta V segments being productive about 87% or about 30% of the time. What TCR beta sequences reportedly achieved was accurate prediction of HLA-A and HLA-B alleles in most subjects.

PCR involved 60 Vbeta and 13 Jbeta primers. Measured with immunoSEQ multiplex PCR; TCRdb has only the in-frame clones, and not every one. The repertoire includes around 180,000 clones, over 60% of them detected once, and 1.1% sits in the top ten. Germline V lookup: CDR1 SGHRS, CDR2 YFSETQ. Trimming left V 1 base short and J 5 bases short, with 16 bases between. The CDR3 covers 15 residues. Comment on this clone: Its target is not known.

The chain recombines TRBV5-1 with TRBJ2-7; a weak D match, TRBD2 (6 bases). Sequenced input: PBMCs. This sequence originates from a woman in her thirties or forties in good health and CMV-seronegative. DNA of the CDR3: TGCGCCAGCAGCTTGACCGGGGGTTCATACGACGAGCAGTACTTC. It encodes CASSLTGGSYDEQYF.